A single sample is the source of the 3 T cell receptor beta chains below, sequenced in a study of CD8+CD57+ T cells in acquired aplastic anemia. The template for TCR beta VDJ and CDR3 sequence profiling was genomic DNA. TCRdb called the reads again in MiXCR, with one record for every CDR3 protein. Of around 170,000 distinct CDR3 sequences in the sample, 60% to 70% were seen once. The sample was sorted CD4+, CD8+, or CD8+CD57+ T cells (not recorded which) from PBMCs. Receptor source: a human donor in good health.

The genes are TRBV2 and TRBJ2-7; D perhaps matches TRBD2 (6 bases). The CDR3 covers 15 residues. V shed 6 bases and J shed 6 bases, with 21 bases lying between them. Germline CDR1 is SNHLY and CDR2 is FYNNEI. The CDR3 here is CASSVNGGPGGEQYF. The DNA of the CDR3 is TGTGCCAGCAGCGTAAACGGCGGCCCCGGGGGCGAGCAGTACTTC. The full variable domain, its missing parts supplied by reference TRBV2 and TRBJ2-7, is EPEVTQTPSHQVTQMGQEVILRCVPISNHLYFYWYRQILGQKVEFLVSFYNNEISEKSEIFDDQFSVERPDGSNFTLKIRSTKLEDSAMYFCASSVNGGPGGEQYFGPGTRLTVT.

This clonotype was recorded a few times. The chain employs TRBV19 and TRBJ2-1; a possible D gene is TRBD2 (5 bases). Looked up from germline, CDR1 is LNHDA and CDR2 is SQIVND (reference sequence). The germline V and J ends were trimmed by 4 bases and 7 bases, with 14 bases remaining between them. The CDR3 has 14 residues. Written as DNA, the CDR3 is TGTGCCAGTAGTAAAGGAGGCGAAGTGAATGAGCAGTTCTTC. It encodes CASSKGGEVNEQFF.

CDR3 loop: CASSGTGGNSPLHF. CDR3 DNA: TGTGCCAGCAGTGGGACAGGGGGTAATTCACCCCTCCACTTT. This sequence joins TRBV25-1 and TRBJ1-6, with 10 bases fitting TRBD1. CDR3 size: 14 residues. V shed 4 bases, J shed 6 bases, and the junction held 0 bases outside the gene matches. Germline assignment: CDR1 MGHDK and CDR2 SYGVNS.